This TCR beta chain was identified during a study of identical twins. MiXCR, run by TCRdb on the 5' RACE reads, gives a single entry per CDR3 protein. This table holds 1,800,000 or so distinct CDR3 sequences, less than 40% found once. General observations from the study: Insertions were fewer in abundant cord blood beta clonotypes, whereas memory repertoires showed none of this pattern. With monozygotic twins, out-of-frame TCR alpha sharing exceeded what models estimated.

The V gene's germline CDR1 is SGHTA and CDR2 FQGNSA. V lost 5 bases, J lost 4 bases, and 7 bases stayed unmatched. This CDR3 spans 15 amino acids. This clonotype was found many times. Its antigen is not identified. The chain links TRBV7-2 to TRBJ2-1; 8 nucleotides line up with TRBD1. Sequencing was performed on cord blood. This TCR derives from a newborn girl in good health. The CDR3 nucleotides read TGTGCCAGCAGCCTAACAGGGGGTCTTTACAATGAGCAGTTCTTC. This translates into CASSLTGGLYNEQFF.